Each of the 14 T cell receptor beta chains below was sequenced from the same sample in a study of human T cells and chemical hapten exposure. Time point meaning: patch test 1, 2 weeks after DPC sensitization. Treatment reported: therapeutic diphenylcyclopropenone sensitization with weekly scalp DPC. TCRdb re-derived calls from the RACE reads in MiXCR, one entry per CDR3 protein. The table has fewer than 500,000 distinct CDR3 sequences, 4.8% seen once. The sequences come from whole blood, collected in connection with sensitization to the hapten diphenylcyclopropenone (DPC). The receptors come from a woman aged 50 to 60 with alopecia areata. Some clones in this sample may be carry-over from other donors' samples.

In this sample, this clonotype turned up many times. The rearrangement joins TRBV3-1 to TRBJ2-3; no reliable D call. Per the germline V gene, CDR1 is LGHDT and CDR2 is YNNKEL (reference sequence). V shed 1 base and J shed 0 bases, with 11 bases lying between them. The CDR3 loop spans 16 amino acids. The CDR3 loop is CASSQGIFTSTDTQYF. The DNA for the CDR3 is TGTGCCAGCAGCCAAGGCATCTTTACTAGCACAGATACGCAGTATTTT.

This clonotype was seen at least ten times. This chain uses TRBV15 with TRBJ2-3, with 9 bases identical to TRBD1. The CDR3 contains 17 residues. The V segment lost 0 bases and the J segment 5 bases; nucleotides outside the gene matches: 9. Germline V gene lookup returns CDR1 LNHNV and CDR2 YYDKDF (reference sequence). CDR3 nucleotide sequence: TGTGCCACCAGCAGAGATATAGGACAGGGGCCTGGAGATACGCAGTATTTT. It specifies CATSRDIGQGPGDTQYF. Supplemented by reference TRBV15 and TRBJ2-3, the full variable domain reads DAMVIQNPRYQVTQFGKPVTLSCSQTLNHNVMYWYQQKSSQAPKLLFHYYDKDFNNEADTPDNFQSRRPNTSFCFLDIRSPGLGDTAMYLCATSRDIGQGPGDTQYFGPGTRLTVL.

This clonotype was seen many times. This chain uses TRBV12-3 or TRBV12-4 with TRBJ1-2, with D perhaps TRBD1 (5 bases). The CDR3 has 16 residues. Deletions cut 5 bases from V and 0 bases from J, with 16 bases between. CDR3 amino acids: CASSPWRGGTNYGYTF. The CDR3 nucleotides read TGTGCCAGCAGTCCCTGGAGGGGAGGGACTAACTATGGCTACACCTTC.

CDR3: CASSLPGTGYGYTF. Here the CDR3 DNA reads TGTGCCAGCAGTTTACCCGGGACAGGCTATGGCTACACCTTC. J is TRBJ1-2 and V is TRBV28, with 8 bases identical to TRBD1. Trimming cost V 2 bases and J 4 bases; bases outside gene matches: 3. There are 14 residues in the CDR3. CDR1 MDHEN and CDR2 SYDVKM come from the germline V gene.

This clonotype was counted many times. The J gene is TRBJ2-3, the V gene TRBV20-1, with 8 nucleotides matching TRBD1. J was trimmed by 1 base and V by 1 base; bases with no gene match: 10. The CDR3 covers 17 residues. Germline assignment: CDR1 DFQATT and CDR2 SNEGSKA (reference sequence). The CDR3 DNA is TGCAGTGCTAGAGTGGAACGGACAGGGACCCGCACAGATACGCAGTATTTT. This encodes CSARVERTGTRTDTQYF.

This clonotype was observed at least ten times. The rearrangement joins TRBV29-1 to TRBJ2-1; 7 nucleotides align to TRBD1. Germline CDR1 reads SQVTM; CDR2 reads ANQGSEA. The CDR3 covers 13 residues. DNA of the CDR3: TGCAGGGTACAGGGGAACTCCTACAATGAGCAGTTCTTC. This gives the protein CRVQGNSYNEQFF.

This clonotype has at least ten counts. The V call is TRBV7-2, the J call TRBJ1-6, with 9 bases aligning to TRBD1. The CDR3 has 13 residues. Germline CDR1 and CDR2: SGHTA and FQGNSA. Unmatched junction bases numbered 1, after V lost 4 bases and J lost 9 bases. This CDR3 is CASSSTGGSPLHF. Written as DNA, the CDR3 is TGTGCCAGCAGCTCGACAGGGGGTTCACCCCTCCACTTT.

The chain joins TRBV2 to TRBJ2-2, with a weak D call TRBD1 (6 bases). The V gene's germline CDR1 is SNHLY and CDR2 FYNNEI. The CDR3 has 15 residues. Trimming took 3 bases from V and 4 from J, leaving 12 bases between them. The CDR3 nucleotides are TGTGCCAGCAGTGAGTGGACAGCGACCACCGGGGAGCTGTTTTTT. Translating it yields CASSEWTATTGELFF.

This rearrangement joins TRBV5-4 to TRBJ1-2, with 7 bases matching TRBD1. With 3 bases clipped from V and 4 bases from J, the junction kept 9 bases outside the gene matches. The CDR3 length is 15 residues. From germline, CDR1 is SGHNT and CDR2 YYREEE (reference sequence). The CDR3 here is CASSSGGQEGYGYTF. CDR3 DNA sequence: TGTGCCAGCAGCTCAGGAGGACAGGAGGGCTATGGCTACACCTTC.

The chain combines TRBV12-3 or TRBV12-4 with TRBJ1-3, with D maybe TRBD1 (6 bases). Deletions cut 3 bases from V and 3 bases from J, with 12 bases between. The CDR3 contains 15 residues. CDR3 sequence: CASSFWGAHGNTIYF. Written as DNA, the CDR3 is TGTGCCAGCAGTTTTTGGGGGGCGCATGGAAACACCATATATTTT.

V and J are TRBV30 and TRBJ2-1; no clear D. The CDR3 loop spans 13 amino acids. Per germline, CDR1 GTSNPN and CDR2 SVGIG (reference sequence). Trimming took off 1 base at V and 6 bases at J, with 10 bases between the two ends. The CDR3 sequence is CAWSEGPRNEQFF. The CDR3 DNA is TGTGCCTGGAGTGAAGGACCTCGCAATGAGCAGTTCTTC.

This clonotype was seen ten or more times. The gene calls are TRBV5-5 and TRBJ2-1; D gene ambiguous. CDR3 length: 13 amino acids. The germline V and J ends were trimmed by 4 bases and 5 bases, with 10 bases remaining between them. CDR1 is SGHKS and CDR2 is YYEKEE in the germline V gene (reference sequence). The CDR3 region is CASSPDPDNEQFF. CDR3 DNA: TGTGCCAGCAGCCCAGACCCGGACAATGAGCAGTTCTTC.

This clonotype appeared a few times. The chain is built from TRBV5-1 and TRBJ2-1; unclear D gene. The length of the CDR3 is 13 residues. V was shortened by 4 bases and J by 7 bases, with 12 bases between the two germline ends. Germline-derived CDR1 and CDR2 are SGHRS and YFSETQ. In DNA form, the CDR3 reads TGCGCCAGCAGCCCGGACCTGAGGAATGAGCAGTTCTTC. Translation gives CASSPDLRNEQFF.

The chain combines TRBV25-1 with TRBJ1-5, with D unclear. The CDR3 is made up of 13 amino acids. Germline values: CDR1 MGHDK, CDR2 SYGVNS. The ends were cut back, 7 bases at V and 7 bases at J, with 14 bases in the middle. For the CDR3, the DNA is TGTGCCAGCAATCGGGCAATCGGGCAGCCCCAGCATTTT. This translates into CASNRAIGQPQHF.